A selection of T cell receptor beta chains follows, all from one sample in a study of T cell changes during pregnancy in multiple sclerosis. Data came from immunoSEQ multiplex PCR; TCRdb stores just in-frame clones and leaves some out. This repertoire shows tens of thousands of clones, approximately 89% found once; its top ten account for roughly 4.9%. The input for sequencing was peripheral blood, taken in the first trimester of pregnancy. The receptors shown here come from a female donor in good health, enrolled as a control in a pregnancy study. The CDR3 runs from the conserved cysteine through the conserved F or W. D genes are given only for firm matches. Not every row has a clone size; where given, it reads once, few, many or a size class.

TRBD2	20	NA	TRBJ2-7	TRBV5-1	TGCGCCAGCAGCTTTGGGGAAGGGACTAGCGGGACGGCCCGGGTCTACGAGCAGTACTTC	CASSFGEGTSGTARVYEQYF
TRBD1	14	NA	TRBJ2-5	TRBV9	TGTGCCAGCAGCCTGGGACAGGGGTCAGAGACCCAGTACTTC	CASSLGQGSETQYF
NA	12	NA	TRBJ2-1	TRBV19	TGTGCCAGTAGTATAGGCGGCAATGAGCAGTTCTTC	CASSIGGNEQFF
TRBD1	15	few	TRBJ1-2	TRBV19	TGTGCCAGTAGCCGACCGGGACAGACTAACTATGGCTACACCTTC	CASSRPGQTNYGYTF
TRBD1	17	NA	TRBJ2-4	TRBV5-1	TGCGCCAGCAGCGGGGACAGCCCCCCGTTGGCCAAAAACATTCAGTACTTC	CASSGDSPPLAKNIQYF
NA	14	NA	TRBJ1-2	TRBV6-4	TGTGCCAGCAGTGACTCGATACAGGGTAGCGGCTACACCTTC	CASSDSIQGSGYTF
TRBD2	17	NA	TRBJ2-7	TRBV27	TGTGCCAGCAGTCCGCCCCTTCCAGCGGGAGTAGGATACGAGCAGTACTTC	CASSPPLPAGVGYEQYF
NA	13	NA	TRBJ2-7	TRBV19	TGTGCCAGTAGTATCGGGCGGGGCTACGAGCAGTACTTC	CASSIGRGYEQYF
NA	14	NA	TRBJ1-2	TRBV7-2	TGTGCCAGCAGCTTAGTAGGGGGGGACTATGGCTACACCTTC	CASSLVGGDYGYTF
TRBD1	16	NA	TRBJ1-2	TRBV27	TGTGCCAGCAGTTTATCGAGGGGCGTGGGGACAGATGGCTACACCTTC	CASSLSRGVGTDGYTF
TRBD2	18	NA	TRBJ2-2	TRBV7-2	TGTGCCAGCAGCTTAGGCGGTTATAGGACTAGCCATTCCGGGGAGCTGTTTTTT	CASSLGGYRTSHSGELFF
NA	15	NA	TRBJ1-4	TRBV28	TGTGCCAGCAGTTTAATCGGCCAGGGTGATGAAAAACTGTTTTTT	CASSLIGQGDEKLFF
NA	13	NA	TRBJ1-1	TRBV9	TGTGCCAGCAATCCGGGGGGTGGGACTGAAGCTTTCTTT	CASNPGGGTEAFF
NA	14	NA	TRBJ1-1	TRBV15	TGTGCCACCAGCATACCGGGGAACGGTACTGAAGCTTTCTTT	CATSIPGNGTEAFF
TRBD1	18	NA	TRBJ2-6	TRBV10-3	TGTGCCATCAGTGAGTACTACAGGGGCCCCTCTGGGGCCAACGTCCTGACTTTC	CAISEYYRGPSGANVLTF
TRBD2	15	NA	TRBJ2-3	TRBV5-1	TGCGCCAGCAGCTTCCTAGCGGGAGGACCAGATACGCAGTATTTT	CASSFLAGGPDTQYF